This TCR beta chain was profiled in a study of T cells of healthy individuals. TCRdb itself ran the 5' RACE reads through MiXCR, one entry per CDR3 protein. The sample shows some 100,000 distinct CDR3 sequences, around 17% of them seen only once. The TCR sequence derives from a human donor in good health.

CDR3 amino acids: CSARDPQDPGELFF. CDR3 DNA: TGCAGTGCTAGAGATCCCCAAGACCCCGGGGAGCTGTTTTTT. This chain links TRBV20-1 with TRBJ2-2; D remains ambiguous. The germline V gene encodes CDR1 DFQATT and CDR2 SNEGSKA (reference sequence). Trimming stripped 0 bases from V and 6 bases from J, with 11 bases between. This CDR3 comprises 14 residues.